This T cell receptor beta chain was sequenced during a study of blood T cells in healthy people across ages. A sample-barcoded 5' primer and a J-beta primer mix were used in a second PCR of roughly 7 to 12 cycles. MiXCR, applied by TCRdb to the 5' RACE reads, yields one record per CDR3 protein. The table has approximately 490,000 distinct CDR3 sequences, 20% to 30% seen once. The germline gives CDR1 LGHNA, CDR2 YSLEER. J was trimmed by 5 bases and V by 0 bases; bases with no gene match: 6. This CDR3 contains 16 residues. This clonotype was counted many times. These same records also appear under a second study, on T cells of mothers and their children.

This sequence was found in a boy between 10 and 17 years old in good health. V usage is TRBV4-3 and J usage is TRBJ1-4; TRBD1 agrees at 7 bases. Sample: blood. CDR3 residues: CASSQEGYRGNEKLFF. In nucleotides, the CDR3 is TGCGCCAGCAGCCAAGAAGGGTACAGGGGAAATGAAAAACTGTTTTTT.